One and the same sample provided the 10 T cell receptor beta chains below, sequenced in a study of blood T cell repertoires in COVID-19. This table comes from immunoSEQ multiplex PCR, and its TCRdb copy is limited to in-frame clones, with some not included. Here the sample spans a few hundred thousand clones, less than 90% being singletons. The sequenced sample consisted of peripheral blood. These receptors originate from a woman aged 40 to 50 who had recovered from COVID-19.

The genes are TRBV19 and TRBJ1-3, with 8 bases fitting TRBD1. From germline, CDR1 is LNHDA and CDR2 SQIVND (reference sequence). The CDR3 is 15 residues long. The V segment lost 4 bases and the J segment 5 bases; nucleotides outside the gene matches: 7. The CDR3 here is CASSSPGQGRNTIYF. The DNA for the CDR3 is TGTGCCAGTAGTAGCCCCGGACAGGGCCGAAACACCATATATTTT.

The chain combines TRBV6-5 with TRBJ1-4; possibly TRBD1 for D (5 bases). V lost 7 bases and J 12 bases, leaving 9 bases between the germline ends. The germline V gene has CDR1 MNHEY and CDR2 SVGAGI. The CDR3 loop spans 10 amino acids. The CDR3: CASMFRELFF. The CDR3 DNA reads TGTGCCAGCATGTTCAGGGAACTGTTTTTT.

The chain employs TRBV5-6 and TRBJ2-3, with 11 bases matching TRBD1. The germline gives CDR1 SGHDT, CDR2 YYEEEE. V shed 0 bases and J 5 bases; nucleotides not matched to a gene: 5. The CDR3 runs to 16 residues. In nucleotides, the CDR3 is TGTGCCAGCAGCTTGGCCTATGGGACAGGGGGAGATACGCAGTATTTT. This gives the protein CASSLAYGTGGDTQYF.

J is TRBJ2-1 and V is TRBV15, with 10 bases aligning to TRBD2. CDR3 size: 16 residues. Germline loops: CDR1 LNHNV, CDR2 YYDKDF (reference sequence). V lost 3 bases and J lost 2; bases outside the gene matches: 4. DNA for the CDR3: TGTGCCACCAGCAGGGGTAGCGGGGGGACCTACAATGAGCAGTTCTTC. Translation: CATSRGSGGTYNEQFF.

The chain joins TRBV6-5 to TRBJ1-3; tentatively, D is TRBD1 (6 bases). Trimming stripped 6 bases from V and 2 bases from J, with 14 bases between. CDR1 MNHEY and CDR2 SVGAGI come from the germline V gene. The CDR3 runs 15 residues. This chain's CDR3 is CASSRGAQTGNTIYF. Here the CDR3 DNA reads TGTGCCAGCAGCCGGGGGGCACAGACTGGAAACACCATATATTTT.

V and J are TRBV7-9 and TRBJ2-7, with D maybe TRBD1 (5 bases). Between the trimmed V and J ends, which lost 5 bases and 4 bases, there was a span of 15 bases. The germline V gene has CDR1 SEHNR and CDR2 FQNEAQ (reference sequence). CDR3 length equals 14 residues. CDR3 in amino acids: CASSPPGSVYEQYF. The CDR3 bases are TGTGCCAGCAGCCCACCAGGGTCTGTTTACGAGCAGTACTTC.

V and J are TRBV4-1 and TRBJ2-3; 7 bases fit TRBD2. Germline lookup yields CDR1 MGHRA and CDR2 YSYEKL. This CDR3 is 17 amino acids long. The V gene end was trimmed by 1 base and the J gene end by 1 base; junction bases not matched to a gene: 8. CDR3 bases: TGCGCCAGCAGCCAAGGACGAGCGGGGCCTCGCACAGATACGCAGTATTTT. Translation gives CASSQGRAGPRTDTQYF.

The V call is TRBV11-3, the J call TRBJ2-1; D ambiguous. The germline gives CDR1 SGHNT, CDR2 YENEEA. CDR3 length equals 13 residues. The V end was cut by 1 base, the J end by 8 bases, with 9 bases between. DNA of the CDR3: TGTGCCAGCAGCTTAGGGGCAGACGATGAGCAGTTCTTC. Translating it yields CASSLGADDEQFF.

This chain links TRBV7-9 with TRBJ1-4, with 8 bases that match TRBD1. The CDR3 is 17 amino acids. V lost 1 base and J lost 8; bases outside the gene matches: 12. In germline, CDR1 is SEHNR, CDR2 FQNEAQ (reference sequence). This CDR3 is CASSLGQGAELGEKLFF. Here the CDR3 DNA reads TGTGCCAGCAGCTTAGGGCAGGGGGCCGAGTTAGGAGAAAAACTGTTTTTT.

This clone was seen a handful of times. The V call is TRBV19, the J call TRBJ2-6; weak D call: TRBD1 (5 bases). The V gene lost 6 bases and the J gene lost 0 bases, with 18 bases spanning the gap. This CDR3 spans 18 amino acids. Germline values: CDR1 LNHDA, CDR2 SQIVND (reference sequence). The CDR3 sequence is CASRDRRTYSSGANVLTF. CDR3 nucleotides: TGTGCCAGTAGGGATAGGCGGACATACAGCTCTGGGGCCAACGTCCTGACTTTC.